In its sample, the clone carrying this T cell receptor (beta chain) was seen once. Its target is not known. Just one base apart from a much larger clone, this may be a read error. Amplification of TCR beta CDR3 regions was performed using RNA transcripts as template. Carried out on the TCR CDR3, a first-round RT-PCR used the HTBI primer set. TCRdb re-analysed the multiplex PCR reads in MiXCR, keeping a single row per CDR3 protein. This sample has around 250,000 distinct CDR3 sequences, with around 25% found just once. This sample is drawn from a study of T cells in Graves' hyperthyroidism and ophthalmopathy. Deletions cut 6 bases from V and 3 bases from J, with 11 bases between. The CDR3 loop spans 13 amino acids. CDR1 is MDHEN, CDR2 SYDVKM, per germline. Study results and caveats: The model foresaw ophthalmopathy a median about 6.1 months prior to onset. Expanded thyroid clonotypes (above 0.001) were mostly also found in blood.

J is TRBJ2-5 and V is TRBV28, with D maybe TRBD2 (6 bases). The receptor's source is a woman aged 40 to 50 with Graves' ophthalmopathy. Material: blood. CDR3 sequence: CASSPGVEETQYF. The CDR3 nucleotides read TGTGCCAGCAGCCCGGGAGTAGAAGAGACCCAGTACTTC.